These 10 T cell receptor beta chains share one sample of origin, sequenced in a study of human T cells and chemical hapten exposure. TCRdb ran MiXCR on the RACE reads and lists one entry per CDR3 protein. Here the sample spans about 56,000 distinct CDR3 sequences, around 9.3% being singletons. Time point meaning: patch test 1, 2 weeks after DPC sensitization. Stated treatment: therapeutic diphenylcyclopropenone sensitization with weekly scalp DPC. Here the sequenced sample was whole blood, taken in connection with sensitization to the hapten diphenylcyclopropenone (DPC). These receptor sequences come from a woman between 40 and 55 years old with alopecia areata. Some clones in this sample may be carry-over from other donors' samples.

This clonotype is medium-sized by share. The chain employs TRBV6-4 and TRBJ2-2, with D unresolved. The CDR3 has 13 residues. The V end lost 3 bases, the J end lost 3 bases, and 5 bases lay between the germline ends. The germline V gene has CDR1 MRHNA and CDR2 SNTAGT. The CDR3 is CASSEADTGELFF. The DNA of the CDR3 is TGTGCCAGCAGTGAGGCAGACACCGGGGAGCTGTTTTTT.

This clonotype was seen repeatedly, ten times or more. The chain carries TRBV2 and TRBJ2-1; perhaps TRBD1 as D (6 bases). The CDR3 length is 15 residues. CDR1 is SNHLY and CDR2 is FYNNEI in the germline V gene. Trimming removed 6 bases from V and 4 bases from J, with 16 bases in between. The CDR3 coding sequence is TGTGCCAGCAGCGTACGTGGGGGCCGATACAATGAGCAGTTCTTC. It encodes CASSVRGGRYNEQFF.

This clonotype occurred many times. The genes are TRBV29-1 and TRBJ2-3; D is unclear. Deletions cut 2 bases from V and 0 bases from J, with 3 bases between. This CDR3 has 12 residues. CDR1 and CDR2 from the germline V gene are SQVTM and ANQGSEA. The chain's CDR3 is CSVEMSTDTQYF. The CDR3 DNA is TGCAGCGTTGAAATGAGCACAGATACGCAGTATTTT.

The chain uses TRBV25-1 and TRBJ2-1; no reliable D call. V lost 3 bases and J 8 bases, leaving 5 bases between the germline ends. This CDR3 has 11 residues. Germline values: CDR1 MGHDK, CDR2 SYGVNS. The CDR3 sequence: CASSDQYEQFF. The CDR3 coding sequence is TGTGCCAGCAGTGATCAGTATGAGCAGTTCTTC.

This clonotype has just a few counts. CDR3 coding DNA: TGTGCCAGCAAAGGTCCCACAGATACGCAGTATTTT. As protein: CASKGPTDTQYF. The rearrangement uses TRBV28 and TRBJ2-3; D is undetermined. Germline loops: CDR1 MDHEN, CDR2 SYDVKM. With 7 bases removed from V and 2 bases from J, the gap between germline ends came to 7 bases. The CDR3 loop spans 12 amino acids. Full variable domain (remainder filled in from reference TRBV28 and TRBJ2-3): DVKVTQSSRYLVKRTGEKVFLECVQDMDHENMFWYRQDPGLGLRLIYFSYDVKMKEKGDIPEGYSVSREKKERFSLILESASTNQTSMYLCASKGPTDTQYFGPGTRLTVL.

This clonotype was observed at least ten times. This chain joins TRBV18 and TRBJ2-6; D unclear. The CDR3 consists of 15 residues. V lost 2 bases to trimming and J lost 0 bases, with 5 bases between them. Germline loops: CDR1 KGHSH, CDR2 LQKENI. As DNA, the CDR3 is TGTGCCAGCTCACCAGAGGACTCTGGGGCCAACGTCCTGACTTTC. Translation: CASSPEDSGANVLTF.

The V gene is TRBV30, the J gene TRBJ1-5; D not certain. V was shortened by 2 bases and J by 1 base, with 12 bases between the two germline ends. Germline CDR1 is GTSNPN and CDR2 is SVGIG (reference sequence). The CDR3 loop spans 15 amino acids. CDR3: CAWSLRVGSNQPQHF. For the CDR3, the DNA is TGTGCCTGGAGTCTTAGGGTGGGGAGCAATCAGCCCCAGCATTTT.

This clonotype occurred a few times. J is TRBJ1-3 and V is TRBV30; unclear D gene. V was shortened by 1 base and J by 2 bases, with 9 bases between the two germline ends. The length of the CDR3 is 14 residues. Germline CDR1 and CDR2: GTSNPN and SVGIG (reference sequence). DNA of the CDR3: TGTGCCTGGAGTGACCCAGGAGCTGGAAACACCATATATTTT. This sequence encodes CAWSDPGAGNTIYF. Based on the CDR3 plus reference TRBV30 and TRBJ1-3, the full variable domain is SQTIHQWPATLVQPVGSPLSLECTVEGTSNPNLYWYRQAAGRGLQLLFYSVGIGQISSEVPQNLSASRPQDRQFILSSKKLLLSDSGFYLCAWSDPGAGNTIYFGEGSWLTVV.

A few counts support this clonotype. This chain links TRBV29-1 with TRBJ2-3; D unresolved. There are 14 residues in the CDR3. Germline-derived CDR1 and CDR2 are SQVTM and ANQGSEA. The ends were cut back, 3 bases at V and 6 bases at J, with 16 bases in the middle. CDR3 coding DNA: TGCAGCGTTGACACTTGGGCCCTTGAGGATACGCAGTATTTT. It codes for CSVDTWALEDTQYF.

This clonotype was picked up one time. A much larger clone sits a single nucleotide away, making a read error possible. The rearrangement uses TRBV12-5 and TRBJ2-1; D possibly corresponds to TRBD2 (6 bases). V was cut by 3 bases and J by 9 bases, with 12 bases left in between. The germline gives CDR1 LGHNT, CDR2 FRNRAP. The CDR3 runs 13 residues. The CDR3, as DNA: TGTGCTAGTGGTTTCCCCGGAGGGAGTGAGCAGTTCTTC. Its translation is CASGFPGGSEQFF.